The rows below give T cell receptor beta chains drawn from one sample of a study of T-cell reconstitution after alpha-beta-depleted transplantation in children. One entry per CDR3 protein, called by TCRdb with MiXCR from the PCR reads. This table holds around 600,000 distinct CDR3 sequences, 23% found once. Sequencing used PBMCs, mostly from graft donor cells, obtained 360 days after TCRalphabeta/CD19-depleted stem cell transplant. All receptors come from a boy under three years old who had a stem cell transplant for acute myeloid leukemia, so the T cells may come from the graft donor. Each CDR3 is given with its conserved first and last residue. The order of the fields is CDR3 protein, CDR3 DNA, V gene, clone size, J gene, D gene. A D gene is named only where the DNA matches it firmly. Rows give clone size only sometimes, using once, few, many, or a class for an expanded clone.

CDR3aa: CSARNRDGIYEQYF
CDR3nt: TGCAGTGCGAGGAACCGGGACGGAATCTACGAGCAGTACTTC
v_gene: TRBV20-1
abundance: many
j_gene: TRBJ2-7
d_gene: -

CDR3aa: CASSLDEDRGYTEAFF
CDR3nt: TGTGCCAGCAGCTTGGATGAAGACAGAGGCTACACTGAAGCTTTCTTT
v_gene: TRBV5-6
abundance: -
j_gene: TRBJ1-1
d_gene: -

CDR3aa: CASSQIQATNEKLFF
CDR3nt: TGCGCCAGCAGCCAGATACAGGCAACTAATGAAAAACTGTTTTTT
v_gene: TRBV4-1
abundance: -
j_gene: TRBJ1-4
d_gene: -

CDR3aa: CASSPPGTYEQYF
CDR3nt: TGTGCCAGCAGCCCCCCCGGGACCTACGAGCAGTACTTC
v_gene: TRBV7-2
abundance: few
j_gene: TRBJ2-7
d_gene: -

CDR3aa: CASRRPRGLTDTQYF
CDR3nt: TGTGCCAGCAGGCGTCCACGGGGGCTCACAGATACGCAGTATTTT
v_gene: TRBV12-3/TRBV12-4
abundance: -
j_gene: TRBJ2-3
d_gene: -

CDR3aa: CASSQRGAGQETQYF
CDR3nt: TGTGCCAGCAGCCAGCGGGGGGCGGGGCAAGAGACCCAGTACTTC
v_gene: TRBV12-3/TRBV12-4
abundance: -
j_gene: TRBJ2-5
d_gene: TRBD2

CDR3aa: CASGRDRGEFGEKLFF
CDR3nt: TGTGCCAGCGGCCGGGACAGGGGAGAGTTCGGTGAAAAACTGTTTTTT
v_gene: TRBV7-6
abundance: -
j_gene: TRBJ1-4
d_gene: TRBD1

CDR3aa: CASSLKGGDEQYF
CDR3nt: TGTGCCAGCAGTTTAAAGGGCGGGGACGAGCAGTACTTC
v_gene: TRBV12-3/TRBV12-4
abundance: few
j_gene: TRBJ2-7
d_gene: -

CDR3aa: CSARDRVTQYF
CDR3nt: TGCAGTGCTAGAGATCGGGTGACCCAGTACTTC
v_gene: TRBV20-1
abundance: -
j_gene: TRBJ2-5
d_gene: -

CDR3aa: CASSLTPPDRVEKLFF
CDR3nt: TGTGCCAGCAGTTTGACCCCCCCTGACAGGGTTGAAAAACTGTTTTTT
v_gene: TRBV12-3/TRBV12-4
abundance: -
j_gene: TRBJ1-4
d_gene: TRBD1

CDR3aa: CSATPDGFNQPQHF
CDR3nt: TGCAGTGCCACCCCGGACGGTTTCAATCAGCCCCAGCATTTT
v_gene: TRBV20-1
abundance: -
j_gene: TRBJ1-5
d_gene: -

CDR3aa: CSASPLTNTGELFF
CDR3nt: TGCAGTGCTAGCCCCCTCACGAACACCGGGGAGCTGTTTTTT
v_gene: TRBV20-1
abundance: few
j_gene: TRBJ2-2
d_gene: -

CDR3aa: CASSSSLSGNEQFF
CDR3nt: TGCGCCAGCAGCTCCTCCCTCTCGGGGAATGAGCAGTTCTTC
v_gene: TRBV5-1
abundance: many
j_gene: TRBJ2-1
d_gene: -

CDR3aa: CSARNRSGVSTDTQYF
CDR3nt: TGCAGTGCTAGAAATCGGTCAGGGGTGAGCACAGATACGCAGTATTTT
v_gene: TRBV20-1
abundance: -
j_gene: TRBJ2-3
d_gene: -